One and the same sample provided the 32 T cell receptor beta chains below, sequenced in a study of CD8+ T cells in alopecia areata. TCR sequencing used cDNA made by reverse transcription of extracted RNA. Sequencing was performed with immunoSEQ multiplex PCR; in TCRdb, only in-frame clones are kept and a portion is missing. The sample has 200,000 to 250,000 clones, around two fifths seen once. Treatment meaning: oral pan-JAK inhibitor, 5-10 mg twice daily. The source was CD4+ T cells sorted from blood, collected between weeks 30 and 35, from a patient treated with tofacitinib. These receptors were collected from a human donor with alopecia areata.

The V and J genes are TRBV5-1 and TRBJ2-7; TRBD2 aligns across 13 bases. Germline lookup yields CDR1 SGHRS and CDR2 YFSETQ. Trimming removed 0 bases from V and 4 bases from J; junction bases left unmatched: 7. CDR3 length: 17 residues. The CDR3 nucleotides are TGCGCCAGCAGCTTGGCGCTGACTAGCGGGAGGTCATACGAGCAGTACTTC. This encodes CASSLALTSGRSYEQYF.

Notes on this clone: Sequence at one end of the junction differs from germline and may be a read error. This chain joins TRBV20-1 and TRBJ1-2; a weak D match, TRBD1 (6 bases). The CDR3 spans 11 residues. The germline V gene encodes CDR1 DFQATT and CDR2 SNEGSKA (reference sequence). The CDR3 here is CSAETGYSYTF. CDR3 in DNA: TGCAGTGCCGAGACAGGCTATAGCTACACCTTC.

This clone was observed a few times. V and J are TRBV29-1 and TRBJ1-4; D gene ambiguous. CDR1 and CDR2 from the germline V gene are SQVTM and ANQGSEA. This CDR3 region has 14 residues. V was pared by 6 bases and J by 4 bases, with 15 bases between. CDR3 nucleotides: TGCAGCGTGCGGACTCTCGGGGTTAATGAAAAACTGTTTTTT. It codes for CSVRTLGVNEKLFF.

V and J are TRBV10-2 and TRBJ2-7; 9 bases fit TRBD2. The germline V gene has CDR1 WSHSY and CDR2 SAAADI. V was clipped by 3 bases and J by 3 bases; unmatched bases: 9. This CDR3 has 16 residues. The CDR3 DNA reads TGCGCCAGCAGTGAACGGAGCGGGAGGCCAAGCTACGAGCAGTACTTC. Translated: CASSERSGRPSYEQYF.

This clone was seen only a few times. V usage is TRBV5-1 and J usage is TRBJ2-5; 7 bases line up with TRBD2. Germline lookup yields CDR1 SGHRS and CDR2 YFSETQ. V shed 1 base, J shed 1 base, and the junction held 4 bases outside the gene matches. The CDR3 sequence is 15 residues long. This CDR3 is CASSLWSGAQETQYF. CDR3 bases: TGCGCCAGCAGCTTGTGGAGCGGGGCCCAAGAGACCCAGTACTTC.

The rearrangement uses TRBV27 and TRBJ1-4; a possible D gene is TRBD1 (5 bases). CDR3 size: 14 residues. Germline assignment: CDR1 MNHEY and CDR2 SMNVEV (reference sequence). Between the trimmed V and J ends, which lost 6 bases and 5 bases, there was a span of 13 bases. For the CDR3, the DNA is TGTGCCAGCAGGAAGGACACAGTCAATGAAAAACTGTTTTTT. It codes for CASRKDTVNEKLFF.

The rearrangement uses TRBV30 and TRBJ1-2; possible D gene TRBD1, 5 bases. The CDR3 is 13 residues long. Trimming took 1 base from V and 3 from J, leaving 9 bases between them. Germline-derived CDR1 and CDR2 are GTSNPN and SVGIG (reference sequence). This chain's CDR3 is CAWSEQAYYGYTF. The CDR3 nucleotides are TGTGCCTGGAGTGAACAGGCCTACTATGGCTACACCTTC. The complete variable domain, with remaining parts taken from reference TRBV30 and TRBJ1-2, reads SQTIHQWPATLVQPVGSPLSLECTVEGTSNPNLYWYRQAAGRGLQLLFYSVGIGQISSEVPQNLSASRPQDRQFILSSKKLLLSDSGFYLCAWSEQAYYGYTFGSGTRLTVV.

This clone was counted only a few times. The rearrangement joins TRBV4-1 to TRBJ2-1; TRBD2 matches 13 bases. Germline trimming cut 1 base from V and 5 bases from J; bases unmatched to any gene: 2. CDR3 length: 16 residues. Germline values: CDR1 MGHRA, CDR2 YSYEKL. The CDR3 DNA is TGCGCCAGCAGCCAAGTCGGACTAGCGGGAGACAATGAGCAGTTCTTC. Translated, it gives CASSQVGLAGDNEQFF.

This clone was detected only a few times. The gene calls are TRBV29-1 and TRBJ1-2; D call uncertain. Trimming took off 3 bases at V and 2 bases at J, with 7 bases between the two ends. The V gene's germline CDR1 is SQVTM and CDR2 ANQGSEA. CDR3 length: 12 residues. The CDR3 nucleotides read TGCAGCGTTGATATTGGGAACTATGGCTACACCTTC. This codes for CSVDIGNYGYTF.

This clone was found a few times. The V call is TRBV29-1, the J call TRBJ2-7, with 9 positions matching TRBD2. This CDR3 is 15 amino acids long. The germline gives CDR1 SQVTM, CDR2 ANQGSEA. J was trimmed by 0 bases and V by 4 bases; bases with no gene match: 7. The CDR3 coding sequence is TGCAGCGTTGGACCGACTAGCGGAAGCTCCTACGAGCAGTACTTC. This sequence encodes CSVGPTSGSSYEQYF.

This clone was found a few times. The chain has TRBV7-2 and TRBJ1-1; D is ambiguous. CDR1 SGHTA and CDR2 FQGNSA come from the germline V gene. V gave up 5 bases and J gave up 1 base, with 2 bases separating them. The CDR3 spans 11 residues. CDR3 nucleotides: TGTGCCAGCAGCCAGAACACTGAAGCTTTCTTT. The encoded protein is CASSQNTEAFF.

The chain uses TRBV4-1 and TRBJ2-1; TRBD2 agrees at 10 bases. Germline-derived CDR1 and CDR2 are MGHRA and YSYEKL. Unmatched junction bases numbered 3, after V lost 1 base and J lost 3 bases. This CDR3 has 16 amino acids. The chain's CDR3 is CASSQVPSGGYNEQFF. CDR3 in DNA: TGCGCCAGCAGCCAAGTGCCTAGCGGGGGCTACAATGAGCAGTTCTTC.

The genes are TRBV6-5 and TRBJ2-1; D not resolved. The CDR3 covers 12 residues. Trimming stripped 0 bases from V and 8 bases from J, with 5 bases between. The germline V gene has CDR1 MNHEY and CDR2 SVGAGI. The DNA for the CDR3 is TGTGCCAGCAGTTACTCGAGATATGAGCAGTTCTTC. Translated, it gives CASSYSRYEQFF.

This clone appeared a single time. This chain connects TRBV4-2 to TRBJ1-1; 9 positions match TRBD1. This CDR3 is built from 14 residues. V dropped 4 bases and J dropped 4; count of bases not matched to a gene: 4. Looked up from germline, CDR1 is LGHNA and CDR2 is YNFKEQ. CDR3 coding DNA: TGTGCCAGCAGCCGAGAACAGGGGGCCACTGAAGCTTTCTTT. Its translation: CASSREQGATEAFF.

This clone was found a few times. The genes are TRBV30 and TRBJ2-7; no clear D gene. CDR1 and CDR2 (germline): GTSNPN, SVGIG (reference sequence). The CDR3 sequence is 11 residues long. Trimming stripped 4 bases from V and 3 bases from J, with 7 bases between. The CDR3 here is CAWNSHYEQYF. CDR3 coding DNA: TGTGCCTGGAATAGTCACTACGAGCAGTACTTC.

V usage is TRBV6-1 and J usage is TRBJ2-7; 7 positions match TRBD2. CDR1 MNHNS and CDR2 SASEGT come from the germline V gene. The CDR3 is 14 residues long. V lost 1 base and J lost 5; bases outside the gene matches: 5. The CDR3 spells CASSEGLALDEQYF. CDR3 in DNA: TGTGCCAGCAGTGAAGGACTAGCCTTGGACGAGCAGTACTTC.

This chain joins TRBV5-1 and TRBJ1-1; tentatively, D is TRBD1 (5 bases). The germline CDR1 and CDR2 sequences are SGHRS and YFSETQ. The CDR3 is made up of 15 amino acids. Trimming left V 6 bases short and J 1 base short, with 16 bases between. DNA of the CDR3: TGCGCCAGCACAGGGACTGGCCCATCGAACACTGAAGCTTTCTTT. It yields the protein CASTGTGPSNTEAFF.

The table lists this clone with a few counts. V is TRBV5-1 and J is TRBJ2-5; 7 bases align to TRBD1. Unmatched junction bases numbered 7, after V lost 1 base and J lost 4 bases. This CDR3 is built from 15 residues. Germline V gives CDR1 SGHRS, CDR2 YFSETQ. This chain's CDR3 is CASSLSLGGSETQYF. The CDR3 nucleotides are TGCGCCAGCAGCTTGAGCCTAGGGGGCTCAGAGACCCAGTACTTC.

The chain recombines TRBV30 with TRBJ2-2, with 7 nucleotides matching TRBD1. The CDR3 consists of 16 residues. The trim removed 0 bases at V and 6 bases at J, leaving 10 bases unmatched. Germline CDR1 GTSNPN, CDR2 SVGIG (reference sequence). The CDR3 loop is CAWSVDRVVLAGELFF. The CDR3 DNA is TGTGCCTGGAGTGTTGACAGGGTAGTATTGGCCGGGGAGCTGTTTTTT.

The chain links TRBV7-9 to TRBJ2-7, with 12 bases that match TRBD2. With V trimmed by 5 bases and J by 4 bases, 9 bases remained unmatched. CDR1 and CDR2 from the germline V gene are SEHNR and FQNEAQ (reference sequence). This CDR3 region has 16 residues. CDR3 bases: TGTGCCAGCAGCGACCGACTAGCGGGAGACGCATACGAGCAGTACTTC. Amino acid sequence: CASSDRLAGDAYEQYF.

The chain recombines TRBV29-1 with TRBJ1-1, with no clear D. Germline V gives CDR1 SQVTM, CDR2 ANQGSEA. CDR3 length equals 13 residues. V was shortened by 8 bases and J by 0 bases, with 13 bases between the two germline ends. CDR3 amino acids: CSSRVTLNTEAFF. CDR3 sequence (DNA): TGCAGCTCCCGGGTCACTTTGAACACTGAAGCTTTCTTT.

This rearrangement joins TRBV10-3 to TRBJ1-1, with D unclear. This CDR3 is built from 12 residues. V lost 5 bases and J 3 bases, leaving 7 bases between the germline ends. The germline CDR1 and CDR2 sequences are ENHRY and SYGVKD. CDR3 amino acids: CAISLGDTEAFF. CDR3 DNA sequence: TGTGCCATCAGTTTAGGCGACACTGAAGCTTTCTTT.

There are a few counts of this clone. The CDR3 nucleotides read TGTGCCAGCAGCCGACCCCCGGGGACCTACGAGCAGTACTTC. Translated: CASSRPPGTYEQYF. The chain employs TRBV7-9 and TRBJ2-7; perhaps TRBD2 as D (5 bases). V was clipped by 5 bases and J by 2 bases, with 13 bases between them. The CDR3 runs to 14 residues. Germline V gives CDR1 SEHNR, CDR2 FQNEAQ (reference sequence).

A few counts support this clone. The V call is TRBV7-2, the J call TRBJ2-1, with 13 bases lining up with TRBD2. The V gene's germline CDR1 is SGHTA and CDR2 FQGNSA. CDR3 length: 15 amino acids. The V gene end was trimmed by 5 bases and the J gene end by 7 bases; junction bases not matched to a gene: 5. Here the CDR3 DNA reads TGTGCCAGCAGCGCGGGACTAGCGGGGAGGAATGAGCAGTTCTTC. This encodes CASSAGLAGRNEQFF.

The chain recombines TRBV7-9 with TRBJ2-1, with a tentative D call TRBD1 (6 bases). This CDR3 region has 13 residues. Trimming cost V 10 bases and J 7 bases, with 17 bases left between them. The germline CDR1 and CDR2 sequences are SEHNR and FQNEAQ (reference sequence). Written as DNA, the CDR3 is TGTGCCACTCGAGGACAGTACGAAAATGAGCAGTTCTTC. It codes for CATRGQYENEQFF.

As DNA, the CDR3 is TGTGCCAGCAGTTACGGGGCGGGGCCGAACACCGGGGAGCTGTTTTTT. Its protein is CASSYGAGPNTGELFF. This sequence joins TRBV6-6 and TRBJ2-2, with D perhaps TRBD2 (6 bases). Deletions cut 2 bases from V and 0 bases from J, with 10 bases between. The CDR3 consists of 16 residues. Germline V gene lookup returns CDR1 MNHNY and CDR2 SVGAGI (reference sequence).

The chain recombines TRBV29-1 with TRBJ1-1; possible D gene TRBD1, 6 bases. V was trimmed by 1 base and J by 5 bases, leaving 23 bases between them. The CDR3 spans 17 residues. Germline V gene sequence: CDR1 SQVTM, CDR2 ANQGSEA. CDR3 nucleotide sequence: TGCAGCGTTGAAGGACCGTACAGGGACGGGTCTAGGACTGAAGCTTTCTTT. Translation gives CSVEGPYRDGSRTEAFF.

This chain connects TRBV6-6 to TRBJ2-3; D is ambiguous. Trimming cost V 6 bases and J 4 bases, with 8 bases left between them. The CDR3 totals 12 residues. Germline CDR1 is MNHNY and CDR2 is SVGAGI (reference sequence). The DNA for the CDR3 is TGTGCCAGCAGCCGCGTAGCAGATACGCAGTATTTT. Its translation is CASSRVADTQYF.

Written as DNA, the CDR3 is TGCACCACAAAGAAAGCGGGATCTGTCCAGTACTTC. Translation gives CTTKKAGSVQYF. The V and J genes are TRBV1 and TRBJ2-5; TRBD2, the table's D call, lacks a check against the DNA. TRBV1 is marked as a pseudogene. There are 12 residues in the CDR3.

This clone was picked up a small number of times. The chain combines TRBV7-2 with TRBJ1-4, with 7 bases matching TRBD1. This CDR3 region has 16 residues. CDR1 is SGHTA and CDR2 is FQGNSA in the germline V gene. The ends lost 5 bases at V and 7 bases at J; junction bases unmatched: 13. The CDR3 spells CASSTDRVFGTEKLFF. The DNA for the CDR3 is TGTGCCAGCAGCACCGACAGGGTTTTCGGTACTGAAAAACTGTTTTTT. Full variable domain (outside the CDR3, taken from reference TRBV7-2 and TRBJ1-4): GAGVSQSPSNKVTEKGKDVELRCDPISGHTALYWYRQSLGQGLEFLIYFQGNSAPDKSGLPSDRFSAERTGGSVSTLTIQRTQQEDSAVYLCASSTDRVFGTEKLFFGSGTQLSVL.

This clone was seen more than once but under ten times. DNA of the CDR3: TGTGCCAGCACTGGGACCGCGTACGAGCAGTACTTC. This gives the protein CASTGTAYEQYF. This chain links TRBV2 with TRBJ2-7, with D perhaps TRBD1 or TRBD2 (5 bases each). Looked up from germline, CDR1 is SNHLY and CDR2 is FYNNEI. Trimming stripped 7 bases from V and 4 bases from J, with 11 bases between. CDR3 length: 12 residues.

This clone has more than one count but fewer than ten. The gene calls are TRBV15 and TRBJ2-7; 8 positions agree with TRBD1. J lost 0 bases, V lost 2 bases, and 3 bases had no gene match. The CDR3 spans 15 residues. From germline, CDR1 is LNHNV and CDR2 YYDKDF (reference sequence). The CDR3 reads CATSRRQGSSYEQYF. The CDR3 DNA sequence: TGTGCCACCAGCAGAAGACAGGGGAGCTCCTACGAGCAGTACTTC.